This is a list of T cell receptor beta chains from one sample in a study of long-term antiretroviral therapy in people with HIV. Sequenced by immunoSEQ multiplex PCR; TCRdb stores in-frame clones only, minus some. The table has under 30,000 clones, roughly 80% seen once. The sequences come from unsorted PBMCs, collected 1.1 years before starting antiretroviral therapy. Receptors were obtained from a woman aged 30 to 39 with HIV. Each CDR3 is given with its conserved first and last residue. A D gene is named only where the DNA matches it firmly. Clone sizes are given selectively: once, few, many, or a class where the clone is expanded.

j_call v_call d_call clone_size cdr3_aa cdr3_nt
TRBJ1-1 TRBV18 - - CASSPTKGQDTEAFF TGTGCCAGCTCACCGACTAAGGGGCAGGACACTGAAGCTTTCTTT
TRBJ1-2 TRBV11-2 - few CASSEPQAYGYTF TGTGCCAGCAGCGAGCCCCAGGCCTATGGCTACACCTTC
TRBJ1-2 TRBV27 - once CASSSSSGTDYGYTF TGTGCCAGCAGTTCATCCAGCGGGACGGACTATGGCTACACCTTC
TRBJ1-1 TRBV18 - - CASSPPVNKGFYTEAFF TGTGCCAGCTCACCACCGGTCAACAAAGGTTTCTACACTGAAGCTTTCTTT
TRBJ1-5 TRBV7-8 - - CASSLQESSNQPQHF TGTGCCAGCAGCCTCCAGGAATCCAGCAATCAGCCCCAGCATTTT
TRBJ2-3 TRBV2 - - CASRGTTQPTDTQYF TGTGCCAGCAGGGGGACCACGCAACCCACAGATACGCAGTATTTT
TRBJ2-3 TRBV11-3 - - CASSLGAGGPDTQYF TGTGCCAGCAGCTTAGGTGCAGGGGGGCCAGATACGCAGTATTTT
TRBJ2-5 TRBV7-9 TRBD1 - CASSPDRGETQYF TGTGCCAGCAGCCCGGACAGGGGAGAGACCCAGTACTTC
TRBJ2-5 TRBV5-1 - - CASSPGSLPQETQYF TGCGCCAGCAGCCCCGGGAGCCTTCCCCAAGAGACCCAGTACTTC
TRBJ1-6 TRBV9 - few CASSVAVNSPLHF TGTGCCAGCAGCGTAGCCGTTAATTCACCCCTCCACTTT
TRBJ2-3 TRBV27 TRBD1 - CASSFRDRPTDTQYF TGTGCCAGCAGTTTCCGGGACAGGCCCACAGATACGCAGTATTTT
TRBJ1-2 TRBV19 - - CASSRRTENYGYTF TGTGCCAGTAGCCGCAGGACAGAAAACTATGGCTACACCTTC
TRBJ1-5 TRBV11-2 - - CASSLDRNQPQHF TGTGCCAGCAGCTTAGACCGTAATCAGCCCCAGCATTTT
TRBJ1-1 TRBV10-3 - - CAISPGSSEAFF TGTGCCATCAGTCCGGGAAGTTCTGAAGCTTTCTTT
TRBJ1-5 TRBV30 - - CAWSSSAPGSNQPQHF TGTGCCTGGAGTTCATCCGCACCGGGGAGCAATCAGCCCCAGCATTTT
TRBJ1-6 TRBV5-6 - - CASRQRSSYNSPLHF TGTGCCAGCCGACAGAGGAGCTCCTATAATTCACCCCTCCACTTT
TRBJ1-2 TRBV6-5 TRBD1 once CASSRGGRAGYTF TGTGCCAGTTCCAGGGGGGGGAGGGCTGGCTACACCTTC
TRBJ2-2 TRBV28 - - CASGQEGGELFF TGTGCCAGCGGTCAGGAGGGCGGGGAGCTGTTTTTT
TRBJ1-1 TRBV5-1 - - CASSLVSGKNTEAFF TGCGCCAGCAGCTTGGTGTCCGGCAAAAACACTGAAGCTTTCTTT
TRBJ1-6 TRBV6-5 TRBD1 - CASSPRGDSPLHF TGTGCCAGCAGTCCCAGGGGGGATTCACCCCTCCACTTT
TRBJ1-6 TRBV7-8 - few CASSLGPGRVVHF TGTGCCAGCAGCTTAGGGCCGGGGAGAGTTGTCCACTTT
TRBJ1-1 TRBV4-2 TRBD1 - CASSQWDSLNTEAFF TGTGCCAGCAGCCAATGGGACAGCTTGAACACTGAAGCTTTCTTT
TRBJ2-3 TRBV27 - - CASSLNLLTDTQYF TGTGCCAGCAGTTTGAACCTACTCACAGATACGCAGTATTTT
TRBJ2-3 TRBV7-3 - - CASSSTGLDTDTQYF TGTGCCAGCAGCTCGACGGGACTTGACACAGATACGCAGTATTTT
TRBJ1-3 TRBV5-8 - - CASSLHQGRGNTIYF TGTGCCAGCAGCCTTCACCAAGGAAGGGGAAACACCATATATTTT
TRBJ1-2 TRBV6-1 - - CAIQGSHYGYTF TGTGCCATACAGGGAAGTCACTATGGCTACACCTTC
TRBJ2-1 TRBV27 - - CASSLSSLTPEQFF TGTGCCAGCAGTTTATCGTCTCTCACTCCCGAGCAGTTCTTC
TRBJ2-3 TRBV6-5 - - CASRGFGTQYF TGTGCCAGCAGGGGTTTTGGTACGCAGTATTTT
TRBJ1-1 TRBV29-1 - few CSVARELNTEAFF TGCAGCGTCGCGCGGGAGTTAAACACTGAAGCTTTCTTT
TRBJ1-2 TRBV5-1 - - CASSFVPGAGGYTF TGCGCCAGCAGCTTTGTTCCGGGGGCTGGTGGCTACACCTTC
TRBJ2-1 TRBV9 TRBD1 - CASSVVGQGVSYNEQFF TGTGCCAGCAGCGTAGTGGGGCAGGGGGTATCCTACAATGAGCAGTTCTTC